The next 5 T cell receptor beta chains were all read from a single sample in a study of PD-L1 blockade in urothelial cancer (dated by TCRdb to about 2017). The protocol used for the library was the immunoSEQ multiplex PCR assay. In its TCRdb copy, this immuneACCESS table keeps in-frame sequences only and misses some clones. Where compared with another copy, unresolved V genes explain less than half of these, and the others have no known cause. The sample table lists 100,000 to 150,000 clones, approximately 88% of them with a count of one. The ten largest clones capture 3.2% of the sample. The meaning of the sample's time point label: pretreatment peripheral blood. The sample in question was PBMCs, obtained around atezolizumab (anti-PD-L1) treatment. The receptors shown here come from a man in his fifties or sixties with urothelial cancer.

This clone was counted a few times. This chain joins TRBV4-1 and TRBJ1-1, with TRBD1 as a possible D gene (5 bases). Trimming removed 4 bases at V and 1 base at J, with 13 bases between. The CDR3 spans 15 residues. CDR1 is MGHRA, CDR2 YSYEKL, per germline. CDR3 in DNA: TGCGCCAGCAGCCGAGGATCCGGGGGGAACACTGAAGCTTTCTTT. Translation: CASSRGSGGNTEAFF.

The J gene is TRBJ1-2, the V gene TRBV27; no reliable D call. The CDR3 consists of 14 residues. V was trimmed by 3 bases and J by 10 bases, leaving 18 bases between them. The germline CDR1 and CDR2 sequences are MNHEY and SMNVEV (reference sequence). The CDR3 reads CASSFSGGRSAYTF. Written as DNA, the CDR3 is TGTGCCAGCAGTTTCTCGGGTGGGAGATCCGCCTACACCTTC.

This chain links TRBV9 with TRBJ1-4; 9 bases match TRBD1. Germline V lookup: CDR1 SGDLS, CDR2 YYNGEE. Germline trimming cut 4 bases from V and 8 bases from J; bases unmatched to any gene: 6. The CDR3 spans 14 residues. DNA of the CDR3: TGTGCCAGCAGCCGAGACAGGGGGGGAGAAAAACTGTTTTTT. Translated, it gives CASSRDRGGEKLFF.

The CDR3 coding sequence is TGTGCCAGCAGTCCCGCGGGACAGGGCTTCCTAGCCAAAAACATTCAGTACTTC. As protein: CASSPAGQGFLAKNIQYF. The chain couples TRBV28 to TRBJ2-4, with TRBD1 identical over 9 bases. The trim removed 5 bases at V and 0 bases at J, leaving 11 bases unmatched. CDR1 MDHEN and CDR2 SYDVKM come from the germline V gene. The CDR3 is made up of 18 amino acids.

The chain has TRBV20-1 and TRBJ1-1; no definite D call. There are 11 residues in the CDR3. Germline-derived CDR1 and CDR2 are DFQATT and SNEGSKA (reference sequence). V lost 4 bases and J lost 5, with 8 bases in between. The CDR3 nucleotides read TGCAGTGCTATGCGGCAGACTGAAGCTTTCTTT. It translates to CSAMRQTEAFF.